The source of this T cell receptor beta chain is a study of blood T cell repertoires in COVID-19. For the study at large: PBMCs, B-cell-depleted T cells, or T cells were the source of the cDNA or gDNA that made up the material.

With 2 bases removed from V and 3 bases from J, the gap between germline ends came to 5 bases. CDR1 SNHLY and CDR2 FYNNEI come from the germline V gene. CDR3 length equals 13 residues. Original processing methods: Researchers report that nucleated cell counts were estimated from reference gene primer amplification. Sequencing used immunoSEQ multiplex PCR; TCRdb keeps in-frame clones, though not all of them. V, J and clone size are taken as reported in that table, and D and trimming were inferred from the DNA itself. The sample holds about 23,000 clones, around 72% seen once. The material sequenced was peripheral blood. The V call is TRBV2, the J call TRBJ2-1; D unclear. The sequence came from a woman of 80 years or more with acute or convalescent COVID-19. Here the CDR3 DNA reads TGTGCCAGCAGTGAACAAATCTACAATGAGCAGTTCTTC. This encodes CASSEQIYNEQFF. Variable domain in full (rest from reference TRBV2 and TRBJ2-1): EPEVTQTPSHQVTQMGQEVILRCVPISNHLYFYWYRQILGQKVEFLVSFYNNEISEKSEIFDDQFSVERPDGSNFTLKIRSTKLEDSAMYFCASSEQIYNEQFFGPGTRLTVL.